This TCR beta chain derives from a study of control samples from healthy donors and cancer patients. V shed 5 bases and J 8 bases; nucleotides not matched to a gene: 8. CDR3 length equals 15 residues. From germline, CDR1 is SEHNR and CDR2 FQNEAQ (reference sequence). Profiling relied on immunoSEQ multiplex PCR, and the TCRdb table lists in-frame clones only, not all of them. The table shows 75,000 to 95,000 clones, with nearly 90% occurring only once. This TCR came from a woman between 50 and 59 years old in good health. This rearrangement joins TRBV7-9 to TRBJ1-4; TRBD1 aligns across 10 bases. Material for sequencing was blood. The CDR3 nucleotides are TGTGCCAGCAGCCCAGGGGACAGGGGATGGGAAAAACTGTTTTTT. Amino acid sequence: CASSPGDRGWEKLFF.